The next 8 T cell receptor beta chains were all read from a single sample in a study of blood T cell repertoires in COVID-19. Clones were sequenced by immunoSEQ multiplex PCR, and TCRdb holds only the in-frame ones, with some missing. The sample has about 180,000 clones; 70% to 80% are singletons. The sequencing input was PBMCs or T cells enriched from blood (not recorded which). The receptor source for this set is a man aged 60 to 69 who had been exposed to COVID-19.

This chain uses TRBV18 with TRBJ1-6, with TRBD1 matching over 9 bases. The CDR3 spans 15 residues. Trimming took 3 bases from V and 9 from J; bases not matched to a gene: 6. The germline V gene encodes CDR1 KGHSH and CDR2 LQKENI. The CDR3 loop reads CASSPLDRGGSPLHF. CDR3 DNA: TGTGCCAGCTCACCTTTGGACAGGGGCGGTTCACCCCTCCACTTT.

This chain uses TRBV3-1 (or the pseudogene TRBV3-2) with TRBJ2-3; 15 bases fit TRBD2. This CDR3 has 18 amino acids. The V and J ends lost 4 bases and 2 bases, in that order; junction bases with no gene match: 7. Germline V gene sequence: CDR1 LGHDT, CDR2 YNNKEL (reference sequence). The CDR3 region has the DNA TGTGCCAGCAGCCCATCTGGACTAGCGGGAGGGATCACAGATACGCAGTATTTT. This gives the protein CASSPSGLAGGITDTQYF.

This chain connects TRBV27 to TRBJ1-4; unclear D gene. CDR3 length: 12 residues. The ends were cut back, 6 bases at V and 4 bases at J, with 6 bases in the middle. Germline CDR1 MNHEY, CDR2 SMNVEV (reference sequence). CDR3 sequence: CASSGVNEKLFF. The CDR3, as DNA: TGTGCCAGCAGCGGGGTTAATGAAAAACTGTTTTTT. Using reference TRBV27 and TRBJ1-4 for the parts outside the CDR3, the full variable domain is EAQVTQNPRYLITVTGKKLTVTCSQNMNHEYMSWYRQDPGLGLRQIYYSMNVEVTDKGDVPEGYKVSRKEKRNFPLILESPSPNQTSLYFCASSGVNEKLFFGSGTQLSVL.

This chain joins TRBV7-9 and TRBJ1-4, with D hard to call. The CDR3 spans 14 residues. V lost 4 bases and J 5 bases, leaving 11 bases between the germline ends. Germline loops: CDR1 SEHNR, CDR2 FQNEAQ (reference sequence). The CDR3 coding sequence is TGTGCCAGCAGCTCACCCCCCGGGAATGAAAAACTGTTTTTT. Translated: CASSSPPGNEKLFF. The full variable domain, in which reference TRBV7-9 and TRBJ1-4 provide the parts outside the CDR3, is DTGVSQNPRHKITKRGQNVTFRCDPISEHNRLYWYRQTLGQGPEFLTYFQNEAQLEKSRLLSDRFSAERPKGSFSTLEIQRTEQGDSAMYLCASSSPPGNEKLFFGSGTQLSVL.

This rearrangement joins TRBV19 to TRBJ1-5; D uncertain. The V end lost 6 bases, the J end lost 0 bases, and 9 bases lay between the germline ends. Looked up from germline, CDR1 is LNHDA and CDR2 is SQIVND (reference sequence). This CDR3 region has 14 residues. CDR3 amino acids: CASRGDRSNQPQHF. The CDR3 coding sequence is TGTGCCAGTAGGGGAGATCGTAGCAATCAGCCCCAGCATTTT.

In this sample, this clone turned up a few times. The V and J genes are TRBV6-4 and TRBJ1-3; 9 positions agree with TRBD1. This CDR3 contains 20 residues. The J segment lost 7 bases and the V segment lost 6 bases, leaving 25 bases of the junction unmatched. Germline assignment: CDR1 MRHNA and CDR2 SNTAGT. The CDR3, as DNA: TGTGCCAGCAGAAGCGGGGGTGGACAGGGGTTCCATTGTAAAGGGAACACCATATATTTT. Translated: CASRSGGGQGFHCKGNTIYF.

Remarks on this clone: The junction shows a germline mismatch at one end, possibly a read error. The chain joins TRBV5-4 to TRBJ2-7, with 10 bases lining up with TRBD1. The CDR3 totals 15 residues. Germline V gives CDR1 SGHNT, CDR2 YYREEE (reference sequence). CDR3 protein: CASSLGGTGAYEQYF. The CDR3 DNA follows: TGTGCCAGCAGTTTGGGGGGGACAGGGGCCTACGAGCAGTACTTC.

The V and J genes are TRBV29-1 and TRBJ2-1; a weak D match, TRBD2 (7 bases). Germline CDR1 and CDR2: SQVTM and ANQGSEA. V gave up 7 bases and J gave up 8 bases, with 18 bases separating them. This CDR3 region has 13 residues. This chain's CDR3 is CSGGGGSRDEQFF. The CDR3 DNA reads TGCAGCGGTGGGGGCGGGAGTAGAGATGAGCAGTTCTTC.